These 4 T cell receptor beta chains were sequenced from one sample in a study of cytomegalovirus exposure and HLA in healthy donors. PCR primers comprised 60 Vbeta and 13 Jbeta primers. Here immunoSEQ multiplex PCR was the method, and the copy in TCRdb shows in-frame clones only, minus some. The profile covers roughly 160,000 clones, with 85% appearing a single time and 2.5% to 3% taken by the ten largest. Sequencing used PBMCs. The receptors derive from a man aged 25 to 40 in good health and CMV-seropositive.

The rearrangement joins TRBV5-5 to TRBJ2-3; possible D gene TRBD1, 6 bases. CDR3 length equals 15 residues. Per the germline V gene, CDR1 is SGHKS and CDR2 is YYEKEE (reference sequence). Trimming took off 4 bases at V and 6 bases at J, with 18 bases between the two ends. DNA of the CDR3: TGTGCCAGCAGCGATGAGCTTCAGGGGTTGGATACGCAGTATTTT. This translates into CASSDELQGLDTQYF.

This chain's CDR3 is CASTRDSPYNEQFF. CDR3 nucleotide sequence: TGTGCCAGCACGAGGGACAGCCCCTACAATGAGCAGTTCTTC. This chain uses TRBV2 with TRBJ2-1; 7 bases match TRBD1. Germline CDR1 is SNHLY and CDR2 is FYNNEI. Trimming took 7 bases from V and 2 from J; bases not matched to a gene: 5. The CDR3 covers 14 residues.

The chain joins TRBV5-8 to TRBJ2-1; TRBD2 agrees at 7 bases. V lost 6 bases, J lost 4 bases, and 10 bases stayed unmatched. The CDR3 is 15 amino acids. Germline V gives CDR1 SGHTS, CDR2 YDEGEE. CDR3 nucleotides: TGTGCCAGCACCAGACTGGGAGGGGCTTACAATGAGCAGTTCTTC. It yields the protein CASTRLGGAYNEQFF. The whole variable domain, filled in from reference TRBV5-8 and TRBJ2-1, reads EAGVTQSPTHLIKTRGQQATLRCSPISGHTSVYWYQQALGLGLQFLLWYDEGEERNRGNFPPRFSGRQFPNYSSELNVNALELEDSALYLCASTRLGGAYNEQFFGPGTRLTVL.

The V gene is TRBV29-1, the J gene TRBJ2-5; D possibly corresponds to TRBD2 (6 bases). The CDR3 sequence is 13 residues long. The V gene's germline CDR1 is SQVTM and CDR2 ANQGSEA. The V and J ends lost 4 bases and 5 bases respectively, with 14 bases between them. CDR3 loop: CSVGAAGRETQYF. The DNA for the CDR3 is TGCAGCGTTGGGGCCGCGGGGAGGGAGACCCAGTACTTC.